This paragraph covers one TCR beta chain sequence. The antigen is unknown. This sample's treatment: oral pan-JAK inhibitor, 5-10 mg twice daily. The authors extracted RNA and reverse transcribed it into cDNA as the sequencing template. Here immunoSEQ multiplex PCR was the method, and the copy in TCRdb shows in-frame clones only, minus some. The sample shows about 190,000 clones, around 60% of them seen only once. This sample was included in a study of CD8+ T cells in alopecia areata. Overall study findings and caveats: Scalp clonality, together with expanded CD8+ clones among the top 100, fell significantly with tofacitinib. In lesional scalp, particularly from alopecia totalis/universalis, clonality was higher than in normal scalp. Mice showed clearer TCR sharing than patients did, a gap that was possibly HLA-related. Persistence during tofacitinib was seen for many expanded lesional clones in scalp and blood.

The CDR3 is made up of 16 amino acids. Per the germline V gene, CDR1 is ENHRY and CDR2 is SYGVKD. The V end lost 10 bases, the J end lost 2 bases, and 22 bases lay between the germline ends. The sequence came from a human donor with alopecia areata. This specimen consisted of CD4+ T cells sorted from blood, obtained between weeks 47 and 50, from a patient treated with tofacitinib. The chain carries TRBV10-3 and TRBJ2-3, with D tentatively TRBD1 or TRBD2 (5 bases each). The CDR3 is CATFPTRDGTTDTQYF. CDR3 nucleotides: TGTGCCACCTTCCCAACCCGGGACGGCACCACAGATACGCAGTATTTT.